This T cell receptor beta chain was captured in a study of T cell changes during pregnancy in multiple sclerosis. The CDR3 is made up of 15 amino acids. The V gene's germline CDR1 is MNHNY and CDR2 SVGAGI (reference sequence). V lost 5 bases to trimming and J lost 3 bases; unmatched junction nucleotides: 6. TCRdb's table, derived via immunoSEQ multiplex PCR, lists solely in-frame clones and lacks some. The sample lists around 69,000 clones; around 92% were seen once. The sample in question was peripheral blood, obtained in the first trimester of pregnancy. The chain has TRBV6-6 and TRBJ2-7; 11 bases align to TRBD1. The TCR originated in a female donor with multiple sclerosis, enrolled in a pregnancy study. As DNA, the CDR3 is TGTGCCAGCAGTCCCCTCGGGACAGGGGGCTACGAGCAGTACTTC. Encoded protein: CASSPLGTGGYEQYF.